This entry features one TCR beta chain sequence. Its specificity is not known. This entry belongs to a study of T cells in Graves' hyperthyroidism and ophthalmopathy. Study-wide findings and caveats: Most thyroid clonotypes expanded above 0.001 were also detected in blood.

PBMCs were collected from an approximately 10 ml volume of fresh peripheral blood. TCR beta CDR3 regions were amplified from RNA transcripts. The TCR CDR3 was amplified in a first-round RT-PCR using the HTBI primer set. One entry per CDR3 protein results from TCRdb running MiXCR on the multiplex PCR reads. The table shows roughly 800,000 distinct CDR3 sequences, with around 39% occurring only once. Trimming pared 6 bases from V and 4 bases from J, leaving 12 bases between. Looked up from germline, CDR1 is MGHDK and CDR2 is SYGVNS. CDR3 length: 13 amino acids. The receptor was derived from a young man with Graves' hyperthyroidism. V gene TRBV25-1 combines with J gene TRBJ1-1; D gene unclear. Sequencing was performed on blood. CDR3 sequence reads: CASSDLVGTEAFF. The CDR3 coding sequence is TGTGCCAGCAGCGACCTAGTGGGCACTGAAGCTTTCTTT.